This T cell receptor beta chain is drawn from a study of T cells in tumors after PD-1 blockade. TCRdb's table, derived via immunoSEQ multiplex PCR, lists solely in-frame clones and lacks some. There are around 35,000 clones in the sample; 73% occur only once, and roughly 37% lies in the top ten. V lost 5 bases to trimming and J lost 4 bases, with 14 bases between them. This CDR3 contains 14 residues. Germline CDR1 LNHDA, CDR2 SQIVND (reference sequence). The specimen comprised PBMCs, sampled after anti-PD-1 treatment. The clonotype was recovered from a human donor with basal cell carcinoma. The rearrangement joins TRBV19 to TRBJ1-2, with D maybe TRBD1 (6 bases). The CDR3 sequence: CASSARGQIYGYTF. The CDR3 DNA reads TGTGCCAGTAGTGCCCGAGGACAGATCTATGGCTACACCTTC. Filled out from reference TRBV19 and TRBJ1-2, the complete variable domain reads DGGITQSPKYLFRKEGQNVTLSCEQNLNHDAMYWYRQDPGQGLRLIYYSQIVNDFQKGDIAEGYSVSREKKESFPLTVTSAQKNPTAFYLCASSARGQIYGYTFGSGTRLTVV.